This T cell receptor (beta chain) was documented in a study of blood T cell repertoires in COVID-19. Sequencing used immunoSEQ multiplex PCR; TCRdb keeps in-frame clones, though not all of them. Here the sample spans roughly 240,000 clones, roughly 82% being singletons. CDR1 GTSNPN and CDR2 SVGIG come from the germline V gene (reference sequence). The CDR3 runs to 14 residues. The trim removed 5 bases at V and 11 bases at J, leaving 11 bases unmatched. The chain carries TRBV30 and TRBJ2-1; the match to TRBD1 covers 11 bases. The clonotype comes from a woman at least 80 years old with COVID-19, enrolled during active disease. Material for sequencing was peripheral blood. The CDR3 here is CAWEGQGDPMKQFF. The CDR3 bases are TGTGCCTGGGAGGGACAGGGGGATCCAATGAAGCAGTTCTTC.